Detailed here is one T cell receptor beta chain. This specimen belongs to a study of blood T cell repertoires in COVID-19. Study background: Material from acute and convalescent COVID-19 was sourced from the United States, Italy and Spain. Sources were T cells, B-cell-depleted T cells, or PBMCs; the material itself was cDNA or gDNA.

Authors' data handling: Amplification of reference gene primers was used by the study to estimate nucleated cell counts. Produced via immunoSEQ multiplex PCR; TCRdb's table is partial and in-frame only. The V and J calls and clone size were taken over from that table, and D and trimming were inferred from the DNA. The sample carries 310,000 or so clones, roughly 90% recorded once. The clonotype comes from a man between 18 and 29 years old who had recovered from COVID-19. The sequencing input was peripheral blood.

The CDR3 nucleotides are TGTGCCAGCCGGCCCCAGGGGAACACTGAAGCTTTCTTT. Protein product: CASRPQGNTEAFF. The genes are TRBV11-2 and TRBJ1-1; maybe TRBD1 (5 bases). V dropped 8 bases and J dropped 1 base, with 11 bases sitting between them. This CDR3 contains 13 residues. The germline gives CDR1 SGHAT, CDR2 FQNNGV.